This T cell receptor beta chain is drawn from a study of neurological immune-mediated disorders. Findings of the study overall: No expanded-clone CDR3 amino acid sequence recurred across subjects, suggesting private TCR-beta repertoires.

Unsorted libraries were prepared from 2 million PBMCs that had been stored at -80 C. This CDR3 spans 16 amino acids. V lost 2 bases and J lost 9, with 20 bases in between. CDR1 is LNHNV and CDR2 is YYDKDF in the germline V gene (reference sequence). With 10-nucleotide random UMIs included, cDNA was synthesized by 5'RACE. One entry per CDR3 protein results from TCRdb running MiXCR on the 5' RACE reads. The table has 65,000 to 85,000 distinct CDR3 sequences, about 3% seen once; the top ten hold approximately 4.7%. Many counts were recorded for this clonotype. Its cognate antigen is unknown. The chain combines TRBV15 with TRBJ1-5, with D perhaps matching TRBD1 (5 bases). The sequence derives from a woman aged 45-59 years with multiple sclerosis. The sequenced material came from PBMCs. The CDR3 DNA reads TGTGCCACCAGCAGAAAAGAAGGGACTCGAGGTCGGCCCCAGCATTTT. This gives the protein CATSRKEGTRGRPQHF.